A selection of T cell receptor beta chains follows, all from one sample in a study of identical twins. TCRdb reprocessed the 5' RACE reads via MiXCR and lists one record per CDR3 protein. The table lists 1,800,000 or so distinct CDR3 sequences, about 30% of them singletons. The source material was cord blood. The origin of the receptors is a newborn girl in good health. CDR3s leave out the opening cysteine and the closing phenylalanine or tryptophan.

TRBV4-1	TRBJ1-6	ASSQEGRRNSPLH
TRBV29-1	TRBJ2-1	SGEFSSYNEQF
TRBV6-1	TRBJ2-7	ASSEAHRGYEQY
TRBV11-2	TRBJ2-7	ASSRVGVYEQY
TRBV12-3/TRBV12-4	TRBJ1-2	ASSPYFTANYGYN
TRBV20-1	TRBJ2-1	SDRLAGVHNEQF
TRBV6-1	TRBJ2-3	ASWDRPDTQY
TRBV7-2	TRBJ2-7	ASSLLTSGEQY
TRBV7-9	TRBJ2-3	ASSPHIGTDTQY
TRBV20-1	TRBJ2-7	SARGSPEQY
TRBV27	TRBJ2-7	ASRDPAGYEQY
TRBV4-2	TRBJ2-3	ASSHLTSPSTDTQY
TRBV2	NA	ASKGVGRDSYEQY
TRBV6-6	TRBJ1-1	ASTLFWTAEAF
TRBV2	TRBJ1-5	ASVGDSNQPQH
TRBV28	TRBJ2-3	ASSFGGIRDTQY
TRBV10-3	NA	AIRASGKETQY
TRBV11-2	TRBJ2-2	ASSSVVGGPGELF
TRBV2	NA	ASSEGDNSYNEQY
TRBV24-1	TRBJ1-5	ATSDFKSGGQPQH
TRBV6-1	TRBJ1-4	ASSEDRTNEKLF
TRBV20-1	TRBJ2-7	SARLAVRNYEQY
TRBV20-1	TRBJ2-7	SAPAAGHSYEQY
TRBV4-1	TRBJ2-7	ASSQGGASEQY
TRBV12-3/TRBV12-4	TRBJ2-7	ASSTPSGVYEQY
TRBV6-5	TRBJ2-3	ASSPVAGVMTDTQY
TRBV20-1	TRBJ2-7	SARGLGAPEQY
TRBV10-3	TRBJ2-3	AISFGLEGTDTQY
TRBV29-1	TRBJ1-1	SVGSLWNTEAF
TRBV27	TRBJ2-7	ASSKNRDPRISEQY
TRBV15	TRBJ2-3	ATSREGLGSTDTQY